These T cell receptor beta chains were read from a single sample in a study of blood T cell repertoires in COVID-19. Repertoires were generated with immunoSEQ multiplex PCR, while TCRdb's copy carries only in-frame clones and drops some. The table lists a few hundred thousand clones, 90% of them singletons. The sample was PBMCs or T cells enriched from blood (not recorded which). These receptors were taken from a woman younger than 35 with acute COVID-19. The CDR3 runs from the conserved cysteine through the conserved F or W. The order of the fields is clone size, D gene, V gene, J gene, CDR3 DNA, CDR3 protein. The D gene is left open where the match is weak. A clone size is listed for some rows: how often the clone was seen (once, few, many), or a class if it is expanded.

NA	TRBD2	TRBV2	TRBJ2-3	TGTGCCAGCACCGTGGGAATAGCGGGAGATACGCAGTATTTT	CASTVGIAGDTQYF
NA	TRBD1	TRBV30	TRBJ2-7	TGTGCCTGGGGGACAGCCTACGAGCAGTACTTC	CAWGTAYEQYF
NA	TRBD1	TRBV29-1	TRBJ2-3	TGCAGCGTTGCGCTCGGGACAGGGGGCACAGATACGCAGTATTTT	CSVALGTGGTDTQYF
once	TRBD2	TRBV10-2	TRBJ2-7	TGCGCCAGCATGACTAGCGGGGCCGCCTACGAGCAGTACTTC	CASMTSGAAYEQYF
NA	NA	TRBV10-3	TRBJ1-4	TGTGCCATCAGTGAGTCGACTCTCGGGGGGCAAGGTGAAAAACTGTTTTTT	CAISESTLGGQGEKLFF
NA	NA	TRBV19	TRBJ1-4	TGTGCCAGTAGGCAGCGGGACCGGTGGAAACTGTTTTTT	CASRQRDRWKLFF
NA	NA	TRBV28	TRBJ1-2	TGTGCCAGCAGTTTATCCCAGAACTATGGCTACACCTTC	CASSLSQNYGYTF
once	TRBD1	TRBV30	TRBJ1-1	TGTGCCTGGTCCGGACAGGGTTACACTGAAGCTTTCTTT	CAWSGQGYTEAFF
NA	TRBD1	TRBV7-3	TRBJ2-1	TGTGCCAGCAGCTTAGGCAGGGGAGGTGGACAGGGGACGCGCAATGAGCAGTTCTTC	CASSLGRGGGQGTRNEQFF
NA	TRBD1	TRBV19	TRBJ1-5	TGTGCCAGTAGTATCGACAGGGATCAGCCCCAGCATTTT	CASSIDRDQPQHF
NA	NA	TRBV7-7	TRBJ2-5	TGTGCTAGCAGCTTAGTACAGGGAAAGACCCAGTACTTC	CASSLVQGKTQYF